Sequencing of this T cell receptor beta chain was carried out in a study of blood T cell repertoires in COVID-19. This CDR3 region has 14 residues. CDR1 and CDR2 (germline): GTSNPN, SVGIG (reference sequence). V lost 1 base and J 6 bases, leaving 12 bases between the germline ends. The method was immunoSEQ multiplex PCR; TCRdb's version includes in-frame clones alone and lacks a portion of them. The data contain 60,000 or so clones, more than 55% of them singletons. The clonotype comes from a woman aged 60-75 years who had been exposed to COVID-19. Sequenced material: PBMCs or T cells enriched from blood (not recorded which). The chain has TRBV30 and TRBJ2-2, with a weak D call TRBD1 (6 bases). CDR3: CAWSGGAGAGELFF. In DNA form, the CDR3 reads TGTGCCTGGAGTGGAGGGGCAGGGGCCGGGGAGCTGTTTTTT. Combining the CDR3 with reference TRBV30 and TRBJ2-2 gives the whole variable domain SQTIHQWPATLVQPVGSPLSLECTVEGTSNPNLYWYRQAAGRGLQLLFYSVGIGQISSEVPQNLSASRPQDRQFILSSKKLLLSDSGFYLCAWSGGAGAGELFFGEGSRLTVL.